These 13 T cell receptor beta chains came from one sample sequenced in a study of regulatory T cells in long-lasting Graves disease. Arm-PCR of CDR3 regions and iRepertoire HTBI primers were the basis on which TCR beta libraries were built. TCRdb itself ran the multiplex PCR reads through MiXCR, one entry per CDR3 protein. The repertoire holds 700,000 or so distinct CDR3 sequences, with around 32% as singletons. Time point noted: persistent/refractory GD, antithyroid drugs over 5 years with positive TRAb. From PBMCs, RNA was extracted and then used to make the TCR library. Sample: peripheral blood mononuclear cells (PBMCs), taken when the disease was refractory, from a patient treated with antithyroid drugs. The source of these receptors is a female donor with Graves disease.

The chain joins TRBV29-1 to TRBJ1-1; D unresolved. Germline V CDR1 and CDR2: SQVTM, ANQGSEA. This CDR3 has 10 amino acids. V lost 4 bases to trimming and J lost 11 bases, with 11 bases between them. Here the CDR3 reads CSVGEGTAFF. The CDR3 nucleotides read TGCAGCGTTGGAGAGGGAACGGCTTTCTTT.

This clonotype was detected a few times. The rearrangement joins TRBV28 to TRBJ1-5; 8 nucleotides align to TRBD1. The CDR3 runs to 16 residues. The V gene's germline CDR1 is MDHEN and CDR2 SYDVKM. J was trimmed by 3 bases and V by 3 bases; bases with no gene match: 7. The CDR3 nucleotides read TGTGCCAGCAGTTTCTCAGGGGGCGAAGACAATCAGCCCCAGCATTTT. This translates into CASSFSGGEDNQPQHF.

This chain connects TRBV30 to TRBJ2-6; D might be TRBD1 (6 bases). The CDR3 sequence is 14 residues long. Trimming pared 1 base from V and 2 bases from J, leaving 6 bases between. CDR1 and CDR2 from the germline V gene are GTSNPN and SVGIG (reference sequence). In DNA, the CDR3 is TGTGCCTGGAGTGCAGGGGCTGGGGCCAACGTCCTGACTTTC. It yields the protein CAWSAGAGANVLTF.

The chain employs TRBV20-1 and TRBJ2-7; 10 bases agree with TRBD2. The CDR3 contains 14 residues. The ends lost 3 bases at V and 3 bases at J; junction bases unmatched: 5. Germline CDR1 is DFQATT and CDR2 is SNEGSKA (reference sequence). CDR3 protein: CSASLAGGLYEQYF. Here the CDR3 DNA reads TGCAGTGCTAGTTTAGCGGGAGGCCTCTACGAGCAGTACTTC.

The chain couples TRBV19 to TRBJ1-1; D is undetermined. The CDR3 loop spans 12 amino acids. The V gene's germline CDR1 is LNHDA and CDR2 SQIVND (reference sequence). V was cut by 8 bases and J by 1 base, with 8 bases left in between. DNA for the CDR3: TGTGCCAGTGCCGAGACGAACACTGAAGCTTTCTTT. This translates into CASAETNTEAFF.

This clonotype was picked up many times. The gene calls are TRBV20-1 and TRBJ2-7; TRBD1 matches at 9 bases. Unmatched junction bases numbered 7, after V lost 6 bases and J lost 4 bases. The CDR3 has 13 amino acids. CDR1 DFQATT and CDR2 SNEGSKA come from the germline V gene (reference sequence). The CDR3 here is CSAAGTGSYEQYF. For the CDR3, the DNA is TGCAGTGCAGCCGGGACAGGGAGTTACGAGCAGTACTTC.

This clonotype was observed at least ten times. The chain is built from TRBV28 and TRBJ1-1; D remains ambiguous. The germline V gene encodes CDR1 MDHEN and CDR2 SYDVKM. V lost 2 bases to trimming and J lost 7 bases, with 14 bases between them. This CDR3 is built from 14 residues. The CDR3 region is CASSLDRIRSEAFF. The CDR3 region has the DNA TGTGCCAGCAGTTTAGATCGGATTAGGAGTGAAGCTTTCTTT.

This clonotype was detected only once. The chain combines TRBV5-1 with TRBJ2-1; unclear D gene. The CDR3 contains 11 residues. Germline values: CDR1 SGHRS, CDR2 YFSETQ. V lost 4 bases to trimming and J lost 10 bases, with 9 bases between them. The CDR3 nucleotides read TGCGCCAGCAGCCCGGACCAAGAGCAGTTCTTC. Translated, it gives CASSPDQEQFF.

The rearrangement joins TRBV30 to TRBJ1-2; TRBD1 matches at 10 bases. The CDR3 sequence is 13 residues long. The germline V gene encodes CDR1 GTSNPN and CDR2 SVGIG (reference sequence). With V trimmed by 1 base and J by 6 bases, 2 bases remained unmatched. CDR3 sequence reads: CAWSGDRGHGYTF. For the CDR3, the DNA is TGTGCCTGGAGTGGCGACAGGGGGCATGGCTACACCTTC.

A note on this clonotype: One end of the junction varies from germline; a read error may be responsible. The CDR3 region has the DNA TGTGCCAACAGCTCGTATGGACAGGGGGTCTATGGCTACACCTTC. The encoded protein is CANSSYGQGVYGYTF. The chain has TRBV13 and TRBJ1-2, with 10 bases lining up with TRBD1. Looked up from germline, CDR1 is PRHDT and CDR2 is FYEKMQ (reference sequence). There are 15 residues in the CDR3. Full variable domain (rest looked up from reference TRBV13 and TRBJ1-2): AAGVIQSPRHLIKEKRETATLKCYPIPRHDTVYWYQQGPGQDPQFLISFYEKMQSDKGSIPDRFSAQQFSDYHSELNMSSLELGDSALYFCANSSYGQGVYGYTFGSGTRLTVV.

This clonotype showed up just once. The chain uses TRBV3-1 and TRBJ2-6; the D gene could be TRBD1 or TRBD2 (5 bases each). Trimming removed 3 bases from V and 2 bases from J, with 8 bases in between. Germline lookup yields CDR1 LGHDT and CDR2 YNNKEL (reference sequence). The CDR3 is 15 amino acids. CDR3 loop: CASSQGDAGANVLTF. CDR3 DNA: TGTGCCAGCAGCCAGGGGGATGCTGGGGCCAACGTCCTGACTTTC.

This chain joins TRBV6-2 or TRBV6-3 and TRBJ1-2; D gene ambiguous. The CDR3 is 14 amino acids. Trimming took 5 bases from V and 0 from J, leaving 10 bases between them. CDR1 is MNHEY, CDR2 SVGEGT, per germline. The CDR3 sequence is CASSIQRANYGYTF. The CDR3 DNA reads as TGTGCCAGCAGTATACAGAGGGCTAACTATGGCTACACCTTC.

This chain links TRBV7-2 with TRBJ1-3; a possible D gene is TRBD1 (5 bases). The CDR3 spans 17 residues. V lost 0 bases, J lost 0 bases, and 12 bases lay in between. Looked up from germline, CDR1 is SGHTA and CDR2 is FQGNSA. The CDR3 region is CASSLADNPYSGNTIYF. CDR3 DNA: TGTGCCAGCAGCTTAGCGGACAACCCCTACTCTGGAAACACCATATATTTT. The full variable domain, with the rest looked up from reference TRBV7-2 and TRBJ1-3, is GAGVSQSPSNKVTEKGKDVELRCDPISGHTALYWYRQSLGQGLEFLIYFQGNSAPDKSGLPSDRFSAERTGGSVSTLTIQRTQQEDSAVYLCASSLADNPYSGNTIYFGEGSWLTVV.